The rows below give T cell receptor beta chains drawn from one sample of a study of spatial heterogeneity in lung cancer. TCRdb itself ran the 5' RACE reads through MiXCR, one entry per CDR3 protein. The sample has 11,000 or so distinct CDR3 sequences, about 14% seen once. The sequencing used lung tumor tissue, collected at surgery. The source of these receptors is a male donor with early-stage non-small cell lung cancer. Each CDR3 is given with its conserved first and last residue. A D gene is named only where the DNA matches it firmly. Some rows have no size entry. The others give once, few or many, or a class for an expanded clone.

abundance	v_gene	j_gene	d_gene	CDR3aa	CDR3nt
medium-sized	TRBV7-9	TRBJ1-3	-	CASSLASGNTIYF	TGTGCCAGCAGCCTAGCCTCTGGAAACACCATATATTTT
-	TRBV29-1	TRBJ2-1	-	CSVEKVYNEQFF	TGCAGCGTTGAAAAGGTTTACAATGAGCAGTTCTTC
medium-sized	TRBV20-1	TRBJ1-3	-	CSARDPSGSSGNTIYF	TGCAGTGCTAGAGATCCCAGCGGAAGCTCTGGAAACACCATATATTTT
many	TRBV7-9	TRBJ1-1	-	CASSLVGGNPEAFF	TGTGCCAGCAGCTTAGTGGGGGGGAACCCTGAAGCTTTCTTT
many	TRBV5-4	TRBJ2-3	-	CASNLGTDTQYF	TGTGCCAGCAACTTGGGAACAGATACGCAGTATTTT
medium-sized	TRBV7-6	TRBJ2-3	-	CASSSGLSTDTQYF	TGTGCCAGCAGCTCCGGACTCAGCACAGATACGCAGTATTTT
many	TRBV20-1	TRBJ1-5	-	CSARDAGFSNQPQHF	TGCAGTGCTAGAGATGCAGGGTTTAGCAATCAGCCCCAGCATTTT
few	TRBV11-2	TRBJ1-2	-	CASSLAGRGYTF	TGTGCCAGCAGCTTAGCAGGGAGGGGCTACACCTTC
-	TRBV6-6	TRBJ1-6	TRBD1	CASSYSTGRPYNSPLHF	TGTGCCAGCAGTTACTCGACAGGGCGTCCCTATAATTCACCCCTCCACTTT
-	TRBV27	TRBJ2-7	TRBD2	CASSLSVGTSGSGEQYF	TGTGCCAGCAGTTTATCGGTTGGGACTAGCGGGAGTGGTGAGCAGTACTTC